There are a few counts of the clone carrying this T cell receptor (beta chain). The data originate from a study of T cell repertoires in aging, cancer and after chemotherapy. TRB rearrangements spanning V, D and J were amplified using mixed TRB-A/B primers. TCRdb fed the multiplex PCR reads into MiXCR, producing one record per CDR3 protein. The table shows roughly 3,000 distinct CDR3 sequences, with 20% to 25% occurring only once. TCR beta rearrangements were amplified from peripheral blood genomic DNA. The sequence was collected from a human donor with a blood cancer. Sequencing was done on a sample of blood.

The chain's CDR3 is CSAPDRGGSPLHF. DNA for the CDR3: TGCAGTGCGCCGGACAGGGGCGGTTCACCCCTCCACTTT. The genes are TRBV20-1 and TRBJ1-6; 9 bases align to TRBD1. The CDR3 contains 13 residues. CDR1 DFQATT and CDR2 SNEGSKA come from the germline V gene (reference sequence). V shed 6 bases, J shed 9 bases, and the junction held 6 bases outside the gene matches.